Listed below are T cell receptor beta chains from one sample, sequenced in a study of shared clonotypes between healthy human individuals. The assay was immunoSEQ multiplex PCR, and TCRdb's table has in-frame clones only and misses some. The sample yields about 2 million clones, over 85% seen once. The sample was naive CD8+ T cells sorted from blood. The receptors derive from a man aged 18 to 29 in good health. Each CDR3 is given with its conserved first and last residue. The D gene is left open where the match is weak. Clone sizes are given selectively: once, few, many, or a class where the clone is expanded.

CDR3 DNA: TGTGCCAGCAGCTTGTACGGGACAGGGCCTGAGACCCAGTACTTC
CDR3 protein: CASSLYGTGPETQYF
D gene: TRBD1
clone size: -
J gene: TRBJ2-5
V gene: TRBV5-4

CDR3 DNA: TGTGCCAGCAGTTTCAGGGGGATGACTGAAGCTTTCTTT
CDR3 protein: CASSFRGMTEAFF
D gene: TRBD1
clone size: -
J gene: TRBJ1-1
V gene: TRBV27

CDR3 DNA: TGTGCCAGCAGTTTATTGCGTGAGGGCCGCCTTAGCAATCAGCCCCAGCATTTT
CDR3 protein: CASSLLREGRLSNQPQHF
D gene: -
clone size: -
J gene: TRBJ1-5
V gene: TRBV28

CDR3 DNA: TGTGCCAGCAGTCCCGGGACAGGCGTTGGCGACGAGCAGTACTTC
CDR3 protein: CASSPGTGVGDEQYF
D gene: TRBD1
clone size: -
J gene: TRBJ2-7
V gene: TRBV28

CDR3 DNA: TGTGCCAGCAGCTTAGTTTCCAACACCGGGGAGCTGTTTTTT
CDR3 protein: CASSLVSNTGELFF
D gene: -
clone size: -
J gene: TRBJ2-2
V gene: TRBV7-9

CDR3 DNA: TGTGCCTGGGGCCCCGGGGCCGGGGAGCTGTTTTTT
CDR3 protein: CAWGPGAGELFF
D gene: -
clone size: -
J gene: TRBJ2-2
V gene: TRBV30

CDR3 DNA: TGTGCCAGCAGCAACACAGAGGGGTTGGGGGAGCTGTTTTTT
CDR3 protein: CASSNTEGLGELFF
D gene: -
clone size: -
J gene: TRBJ2-2
V gene: TRBV28

CDR3 DNA: TGTGCCAGCTCACCACGGTTGGGGGAGTCCTACGAGCAGTACTTC
CDR3 protein: CASSPRLGESYEQYF
D gene: -
clone size: -
J gene: TRBJ2-7
V gene: TRBV18

CDR3 DNA: TGTGCCAGCAGTTTTCGCGGGGGCAGTATCGACGAGCAGTACTTC
CDR3 protein: CASSFRGGSIDEQYF
D gene: -
clone size: -
J gene: TRBJ2-7
V gene: TRBV28

CDR3 DNA: TGTGCCATCAGTGATCGTGTCGGGACAGGGGAAAACGAGCAGTACTTC
CDR3 protein: CAISDRVGTGENEQYF
D gene: TRBD1
clone size: -
J gene: TRBJ2-7
V gene: TRBV10-3

CDR3 DNA: TGTGCCAGCAGCGCCCGACTGGGCACTGAAGCTTTCTTT
CDR3 protein: CASSARLGTEAFF
D gene: -
clone size: -
J gene: TRBJ1-1
V gene: TRBV9

CDR3 DNA: TGTGCCAGCAGCTATTCGACAGGGCCCCAATATGGCTACACCTTC
CDR3 protein: CASSYSTGPQYGYTF
D gene: -
clone size: -
J gene: TRBJ1-2
V gene: TRBV21-1

CDR3 DNA: TGCGCCAGCAGCCAAGATGACACGGGGTTTTACGAGCAGTACTTC
CDR3 protein: CASSQDDTGFYEQYF
D gene: -
clone size: -
J gene: TRBJ2-7
V gene: TRBV4-3

CDR3 DNA: TGTGCCAGCAGCTTAATGAGAACAGGGCTTTTAGACACCGGGGAGCTGTTTTTT
CDR3 protein: CASSLMRTGLLDTGELFF
D gene: -
clone size: -
J gene: TRBJ2-2
V gene: TRBV5-8

CDR3 DNA: TGTGCCAGTAGTCCGGGGAAGGACAGGGGACTATTGTACCAAGAGACCCAGTACTTC
CDR3 protein: CASSPGKDRGLLYQETQYF
D gene: TRBD1
clone size: -
J gene: TRBJ2-5
V gene: TRBV19

CDR3 DNA: TGCGCCAGCAGCCAAGTACTGGGCGGGGTCGGAGCTTTCTTT
CDR3 protein: CASSQVLGGVGAFF
D gene: -
clone size: once
J gene: TRBJ1-1
V gene: TRBV4-1

CDR3 DNA: TGTGCCAGCAGTTATTCCGGGACTGGGGCCAACGTCCTGACTTTC
CDR3 protein: CASSYSGTGANVLTF
D gene: -
clone size: -
J gene: TRBJ2-6
V gene: TRBV6-5

CDR3 DNA: TGTGCCAGCAGCTTAACCTTGCCTAGCGGGTGGAATGAGCAGTTCTTC
CDR3 protein: CASSLTLPSGWNEQFF
D gene: TRBD2
clone size: -
J gene: TRBJ2-1
V gene: TRBV7-6

CDR3 DNA: TGTGCCAGCAGCTTGACAGGGGGCATGGCTTTCTTT
CDR3 protein: CASSLTGGMAFF
D gene: TRBD1
clone size: -
J gene: TRBJ1-1
V gene: TRBV13

CDR3 DNA: TGCGCCAGCAGCCCTGGGCCTCCAGGGGCCATCTCCTACGAGCAGTACTTC
CDR3 protein: CASSPGPPGAISYEQYF
D gene: -
clone size: -
J gene: TRBJ2-7
V gene: TRBV4-1

CDR3 DNA: TGTGCCAGCAGCCGGGACAGACTACATGAAGCTTTCTTT
CDR3 protein: CASSRDRLHEAFF
D gene: TRBD1
clone size: -
J gene: TRBJ1-1
V gene: TRBV7-2

CDR3 DNA: TGTGCCAGCAGCTTAGTTGGGGCTAGCGGGGGCTCCCTCACAGATACGCAGTATTTT
CDR3 protein: CASSLVGASGGSLTDTQYF
D gene: TRBD2
clone size: -
J gene: TRBJ2-3
V gene: TRBV13

CDR3 DNA: TGTGCCATCAGTGAGTCTGTACAAACTATAATCTCCTATAATTCACCCCTCCACTTT
CDR3 protein: CAISESVQTIISYNSPLHF
D gene: -
clone size: -
J gene: TRBJ1-6
V gene: TRBV10-3

CDR3 DNA: TGTGCCAGCAGCTTGGATCCGGGACTCTCCTACAATGAGCAGTTCTTC
CDR3 protein: CASSLDPGLSYNEQFF
D gene: -
clone size: -
J gene: TRBJ2-1
V gene: TRBV5-6

CDR3 DNA: TGTGCCAGCAGTTTGACGCGGGGGATTGGAGATACGCAGTATTTT
CDR3 protein: CASSLTRGIGDTQYF
D gene: TRBD2
clone size: -
J gene: TRBJ2-3
V gene: TRBV27

CDR3 DNA: TGTGCCTGGAGTGTAGGACCGTATCCTTTAAAATTT
CDR3 protein: CAWSVGPYPLKF
D gene: -
clone size: -
J gene: TRBJ1-1
V gene: TRBV30

CDR3 DNA: TGTGCCAGCAGTGAAGCGCTTCCAGGGGAATCCTCTGGGGCCAACGTCCTGACTTTC
CDR3 protein: CASSEALPGESSGANVLTF
D gene: -
clone size: -
J gene: TRBJ2-6
V gene: TRBV2

CDR3 DNA: TGTGCCAGCAGTTTTGGGTGGTCGGTGTATGAGCAGTTCTTC
CDR3 protein: CASSFGWSVYEQFF
D gene: -
clone size: -
J gene: TRBJ2-1
V gene: TRBV27

CDR3 DNA: TGCGCCAGCAGCCCCCTGGGCGGGGAGCTGTTTTTT
CDR3 protein: CASSPLGGELFF
D gene: -
clone size: -
J gene: TRBJ2-2
V gene: TRBV4-3

CDR3 DNA: TGTGCCAGCGAGCCCCCAACCACAGATACGCAGTATTTT
CDR3 protein: CASEPPTTDTQYF
D gene: -
clone size: -
J gene: TRBJ2-3
V gene: TRBV6-6

CDR3 DNA: TGTGCCAGTAGTCTCCGAGCCAAAAACATTCAGTACTTC
CDR3 protein: CASSLRAKNIQYF
D gene: -
clone size: -
J gene: TRBJ2-4
V gene: TRBV19

CDR3 DNA: TGTGCCAGCAGCTTAGCAGCGGGGGGCGGTGCTCGGTATACTGAAGCTTTCTTT
CDR3 protein: CASSLAAGGGARYTEAFF
D gene: -
clone size: -
J gene: TRBJ1-1
V gene: TRBV7-2

CDR3 DNA: TGTGCCTGGAGTGAGGGAAACTGGGGACACCGCCTAACCGGGGAGCTGTTTTTT
CDR3 protein: CAWSEGNWGHRLTGELFF
D gene: -
clone size: -
J gene: TRBJ2-2
V gene: TRBV30

CDR3 DNA: TGTGCCAGCAGCTTCGGTTCGAACACTGAAGCTTTCTTT
CDR3 protein: CASSFGSNTEAFF
D gene: -
clone size: -
J gene: TRBJ1-1
V gene: TRBV5-6

CDR3 DNA: TGTGCCAGCAGTTTTGGGCTAACCTACGAGCAGTACTTC
CDR3 protein: CASSFGLTYEQYF
D gene: -
clone size: -
J gene: TRBJ2-7
V gene: TRBV27

CDR3 DNA: TGTGCCAGCAGCGGAGGGACTAGCGGGAGGAGGACAGATACGCAGTATTTT
CDR3 protein: CASSGGTSGRRTDTQYF
D gene: TRBD2
clone size: -
J gene: TRBJ2-3
V gene: TRBV7-2

CDR3 DNA: TGTGCCAGCAGCCAAGAAGGGCGGGAGGGCAAAAGGGGTGAGCAGTACTTC
CDR3 protein: CASSQEGREGKRGEQYF
D gene: TRBD2
clone size: once
J gene: TRBJ2-7
V gene: TRBV14

CDR3 DNA: TGTGCCAGTAGTATAAAGCAGGAGATCTCTGGGGCCAACGTCCTGACTTTC
CDR3 protein: CASSIKQEISGANVLTF
D gene: -
clone size: -
J gene: TRBJ2-6
V gene: TRBV19

CDR3 DNA: TGTGCCAGCAGGGATACTATAGGAGGGGATTCCTACGAGCAGTACTTC
CDR3 protein: CASRDTIGGDSYEQYF
D gene: -
clone size: -
J gene: TRBJ2-7
V gene: TRBV28

CDR3 DNA: TGTGCCAGCAGCATAACTAGCGGAAAGCAGTTCTTC
CDR3 protein: CASSITSGKQFF
D gene: TRBD2
clone size: -
J gene: TRBJ2-1
V gene: TRBV5-4

CDR3 DNA: TGTGCCAGCAGCGGGGTCACTGGGAGGGTTGGCTACACCTTC
CDR3 protein: CASSGVTGRVGYTF
D gene: -
clone size: -
J gene: TRBJ1-2
V gene: TRBV9

CDR3 DNA: TGTGCCAGCAGTGTCTCGACAGGGTTAGGCTACACCTTC
CDR3 protein: CASSVSTGLGYTF
D gene: TRBD1
clone size: -
J gene: TRBJ1-2
V gene: TRBV25-1

CDR3 DNA: TGTGCCAGCAGTGAAGCGGGAGCCTCTTGGGCCCCCAATGAAAAACTGTTTTTT
CDR3 protein: CASSEAGASWAPNEKLFF
D gene: -
clone size: -
J gene: TRBJ1-4
V gene: TRBV6-1

CDR3 DNA: TGTGCCAGCAGCTTCCTTGGGGGGAACACCGGGGAGCTGTTTTTT
CDR3 protein: CASSFLGGNTGELFF
D gene: -
clone size: -
J gene: TRBJ2-2
V gene: TRBV7-8

CDR3 DNA: TGTGCCACAACCGACAGTTCTAGCACAGATACGCAGTATTTT
CDR3 protein: CATTDSSSTDTQYF
D gene: -
clone size: -
J gene: TRBJ2-3
V gene: TRBV10-3

CDR3 DNA: TGTGCCAGCAGCTTATCGGGACTAGCGGGGGGTACCTACGAGCAGTACTTC
CDR3 protein: CASSLSGLAGGTYEQYF
D gene: TRBD2
clone size: -
J gene: TRBJ2-7
V gene: TRBV7-6

CDR3 DNA: TGTGCCAGCAGCCCAGAGGGGCCGAACACCGGGGAGCTGTTTTTT
CDR3 protein: CASSPEGPNTGELFF
D gene: -
clone size: once
J gene: TRBJ2-2
V gene: TRBV11-3

CDR3 DNA: TGCGCCAGCAGCGTGGTAGCGGGAGGAGGGACCGGGGAGCTGTTTTTT
CDR3 protein: CASSVVAGGGTGELFF
D gene: TRBD2
clone size: once
J gene: TRBJ2-2
V gene: TRBV4-1